This T cell receptor beta chain was sequenced during a study of blood T cell repertoires in COVID-19. Whole-study context: The United States, Italy and Spain were the sources of the acute and convalescent COVID-19 samples. T cells, B-cell-depleted T cells, or PBMCs provided the cDNA or gDNA that served as material.

The CDR3 loop spans 15 amino acids. J gave up 3 bases and V 4 bases, and 6 bases lay outside the gene matches. Germline V lookup: CDR1 LGHDT, CDR2 YNNKEL (reference sequence). The assay was immunoSEQ multiplex PCR, and TCRdb's table has in-frame clones only and misses some. The sample consists of some 120,000 clones, 86% of them appearing once. The chain has TRBV3-1 (or the pseudogene TRBV3-2) and TRBJ2-3; TRBD1 agrees at 8 bases. The sequenced material came from peripheral blood. The clonotype comes from a woman aged 45 to 65 who had recovered from COVID-19. The DNA for the CDR3 is TGTGCCAGCAGCCTTCAGGGGGCTAGTACAGATACGCAGTATTTT. Translation: CASSLQGASTDTQYF.